This entry is about one TCR beta chain. TCRdb keeps only in-frame clones here, not all; method: immunoSEQ multiplex PCR. The sample records approximately 96,000 clones, about 88% being singletons. The data were taken from a study of blood T cell repertoires in COVID-19. Germline V gives CDR1 SGHDN, CDR2 FVKESK. The CDR3 contains 18 residues. Trimming removed 0 bases from V and 0 bases from J, with 17 bases in between. The receptor was derived from a woman older than 75 with acute or convalescent COVID-19. The chain joins TRBV14 to TRBJ1-1, with a weak D call TRBD1 (6 bases). The sample consisted of peripheral blood. CDR3 region: CASSQERRGTGLNTEAFF. Here the CDR3 DNA reads TGTGCCAGCAGCCAAGAGCGCAGGGGCACGGGCCTGAACACTGAAGCTTTCTTT.